Following are 16 T cell receptor beta chains from one sample sequenced in a study of cytomegalovirus exposure and HLA in healthy donors. The primer mix had 60 Vbeta and 13 Jbeta primers. Produced via immunoSEQ multiplex PCR; TCRdb's table is partial and in-frame only. The sample records 90,000 to 100,000 clones, more than 70% being singletons. The sample comprised PBMCs. These receptors were obtained from a female donor in good health and CMV-seronegative.

The chain employs TRBV4-3 and TRBJ2-5, with TRBD1 matching 8 bases. The J call may not be correct, given that the DNA end is closer to TRBJ2-7. This CDR3 comprises 15 residues. Germline V lookup: CDR1 LGHNA, CDR2 YSLEER. The CDR3 sequence: CASSQAGTGPYEQYF. CDR3 coding DNA: TGCGCCAGCAGCCAAGCCGGGACAGGACCCTACGAGCAGTACTTC.

The genes are TRBV25-1 and TRBJ1-2; D is possibly TRBD1 (5 bases). Trimming shortened V by 3 bases and J by 0 bases, and 11 bases separated the two germline ends. The germline gives CDR1 MGHDK, CDR2 SYGVNS. This CDR3 region has 15 residues. The CDR3 spells CASSDPGTANYGYTF. CDR3 in DNA: TGTGCCAGCAGTGATCCCGGGACTGCTAACTATGGCTACACCTTC.

The chain carries TRBV7-3 and TRBJ1-1; possible D gene TRBD1, 6 bases. V shed 6 bases and J shed 1 base, with 9 bases lying between them. The CDR3 extends over 13 amino acids. Germline assignment: CDR1 SGHTA and CDR2 FQGTGA. The CDR3 loop is CASSPQGNTEAFF. The CDR3 nucleotides are TGTGCCAGCAGTCCACAGGGGAACACTGAAGCTTTCTTT.

CDR3 region: CASTQGGRSGNEQFF. CDR3 nucleotides: TGTGCCAGCACCCAAGGAGGCCGTTCGGGTAATGAGCAGTTCTTC. The chain carries TRBV11-1 and TRBJ2-1, with a possible D match to TRBD2 (5 bases). The CDR3 extends over 15 amino acids. V lost 7 bases and J lost 7, with 20 bases in between. Germline CDR1 SGHAT, CDR2 FQDESV (reference sequence).

The rearrangement joins TRBV7-3 to TRBJ1-2, with 9 bases matching TRBD1. The V gene end was trimmed by 0 bases and the J gene end by 7 bases; junction bases not matched to a gene: 3. This CDR3 is 14 amino acids long. CDR1 is SGHTA and CDR2 is FQGTGA in the germline V gene. CDR3 protein: CASSLTGTGLGYTF. CDR3 nucleotide sequence: TGTGCCAGCAGCTTAACAGGGACAGGGCTTGGCTACACCTTC.

The chain employs TRBV6-6 and TRBJ1-1; D remains ambiguous. There are 15 residues in the CDR3. Germline V CDR1 and CDR2: MNHNY, SVGAGI (reference sequence). V shed 0 bases and J shed 0 bases, with 8 bases lying between them. This chain's CDR3 is CASSYSEVMNTEAFF. The CDR3 region has the DNA TGTGCCAGCAGTTACTCAGAGGTAATGAACACTGAAGCTTTCTTT.

This chain connects TRBV7-2 to TRBJ2-1, with D uncertain. The CDR3 spans 16 residues. Germline CDR1 and CDR2: SGHTA and FQGNSA. The V end was cut by 5 bases, the J end by 4 bases, with 18 bases between. For the CDR3, the DNA is TGTGCCAGCAGCCGCATCTTAGCAGCCCGATACAATGAGCAGTTCTTC. It yields the protein CASSRILAARYNEQFF.

This clone was detected only a few times. V usage is TRBV25-1 and J usage is TRBJ1-2; a weak D match, TRBD1 (5 bases). CDR3 length equals 11 residues. The V end was cut by 4 bases, the J end by 14 bases, with 14 bases between. Germline values: CDR1 MGHDK, CDR2 SYGVNS. CDR3 sequence: CASSGLTARTF. In DNA form, the CDR3 reads TGTGCCAGCAGTGGATTGACAGCTAGGACCTTC.

This chain links TRBV2 with TRBJ2-2; 9 bases are a match to TRBD2. Germline V lookup: CDR1 SNHLY, CDR2 FYNNEI. This CDR3 contains 16 residues. Unmatched junction bases numbered 8, after V lost 5 bases and J lost 4 bases. For the CDR3, the DNA is TGTGCCAGCAGTTATCGCGGGGGGGGTTTCACCGGGGAGCTGTTTTTT. Translating gives CASSYRGGGFTGELFF.

The J gene is TRBJ2-7, the V gene TRBV10-3, with a possible D match to TRBD2 (6 bases). The V gene's germline CDR1 is ENHRY and CDR2 SYGVKD. CDR3 length: 15 residues. V shed 6 bases and J shed 1 base, with 16 bases lying between them. CDR3 loop: CAISNGPGASYEQYF. DNA of the CDR3: TGTGCCATCAGCAATGGGCCGGGAGCGTCCTACGAGCAGTACTTC.

The chain links TRBV4-3 to TRBJ2-7, with TRBD2 identical over 9 bases. V lost 4 bases, J lost 2 bases, and 6 bases stayed unmatched. Germline V lookup: CDR1 LGHNA, CDR2 YSLEER. The CDR3 is made up of 15 amino acids. CDR3 coding DNA: TGCGCCAGCAGCCCTGGAATAGCGGGGGCCTACGAGCAGTACTTC. Its protein is CASSPGIAGAYEQYF.

The V call is TRBV7-6, the J call TRBJ1-1; 7 bases are shared with TRBD1. Germline CDR1 and CDR2: SGHVS and FNYEAQ. CDR3 length: 14 amino acids. With V trimmed by 3 bases and J by 1 base, 2 bases remained unmatched. The CDR3 nucleotides are TGTGCCAGCAGCTTGGGACAGCCGAACACTGAAGCTTTCTTT. Its protein is CASSLGQPNTEAFF.

The chain combines TRBV9 with TRBJ2-7, with D unclear. V was shortened by 1 base and J by 0 bases, with 8 bases between the two germline ends. Germline lookup yields CDR1 SGDLS and CDR2 YYNGEE. The CDR3 has 14 amino acids. CDR3 coding DNA: TGTGCCAGCAGCGTATCGGTCCTCTCCTACGAGCAGTACTTC. This codes for CASSVSVLSYEQYF.

This rearrangement joins TRBV12-5 to TRBJ2-7; 10 bases map to TRBD1. The J segment lost 3 bases and the V segment lost 5 bases, leaving 13 bases of the junction unmatched. Germline CDR1 reads LGHNT; CDR2 reads FRNRAP. The CDR3 spans 17 residues. CDR3 residues: CASGPGSPGQGFYEQYF. CDR3 sequence (DNA): TGTGCTAGTGGTCCCGGGTCCCCGGGACAGGGGTTCTACGAGCAGTACTTC.

V usage is TRBV9 and J usage is TRBJ1-2; 8 bases align to TRBD1. The CDR3 contains 15 residues. Trimming cost V 7 bases and J 4 bases; bases outside gene matches: 12. CDR1 and CDR2 from the germline V gene are SGDLS and YYNGEE. The CDR3 nucleotides are TGTGCCAGCGGAACGACAGGGGCCAACCGCTATGGCTACACCTTC. Its protein is CASGTTGANRYGYTF. The full variable domain, completed using reference TRBV9 and TRBJ1-2, is DSGVTQTPKHLITATGQRVTLRCSPRSGDLSVYWYQQSLDQGLQFLIQYYNGEERAKGNILERFSAQQFPDLHSELNLSSLELGDSALYFCASGTTGANRYGYTFGSGTRLTVV.

The genes are TRBV29-1 and TRBJ2-7, with D tentatively TRBD2 (6 bases). With 4 bases removed from V and 1 base from J, the gap between germline ends came to 11 bases. The CDR3 consists of 13 residues. Germline V lookup: CDR1 SQVTM, CDR2 ANQGSEA. This CDR3 reads CSVVGGRSYEQYF. The CDR3 nucleotides read TGCAGCGTTGTCGGGGGTCGTTCCTACGAGCAGTACTTC.